This TCR beta chain was obtained from a study of control samples from healthy donors and cancer patients. Only in-frame clones appear in the TCRdb table, and some are missing; sequencing was by immunoSEQ multiplex PCR. The table lists about 46,000 clones, about nine tenths of them singletons. Per the germline V gene, CDR1 is MDHEN and CDR2 is SYDVKM. The length of the CDR3 is 15 residues. Trimming took 7 bases from V and 2 from J, leaving 18 bases between them. The V and J genes are TRBV28 and TRBJ2-7, with D hard to call. This clonotype originated in a man aged 50-59 years with head and neck cancer. The source material was PBMCs. CDR3 protein: CASISWPRIPYEQYF. CDR3 bases: TGTGCCAGCATCTCATGGCCCAGGATCCCCTACGAGCAGTACTTC.